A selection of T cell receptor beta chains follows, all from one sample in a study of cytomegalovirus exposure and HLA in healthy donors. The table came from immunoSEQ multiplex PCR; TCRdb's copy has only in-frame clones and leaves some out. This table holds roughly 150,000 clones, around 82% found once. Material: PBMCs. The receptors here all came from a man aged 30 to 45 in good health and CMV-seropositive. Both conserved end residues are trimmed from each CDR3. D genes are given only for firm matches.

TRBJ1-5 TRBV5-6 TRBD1 ASSLQGAGGNQPQH
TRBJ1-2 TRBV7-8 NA ASSFEGARRYGYT
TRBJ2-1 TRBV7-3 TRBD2 ASSPKVVLAGVVNEQF
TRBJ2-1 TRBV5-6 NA ASSPRLDSYNEQF
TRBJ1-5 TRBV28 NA ASSWEGQRPQH
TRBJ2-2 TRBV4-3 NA ASSQVGGANTGELF
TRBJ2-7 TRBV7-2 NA ASSLDPGWDYEQY
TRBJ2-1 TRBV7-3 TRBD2 ASSSTTSGMGNEQF
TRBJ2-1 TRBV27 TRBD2 ASSTGTSGRRLEQF
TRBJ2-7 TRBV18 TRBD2 ASSAGTSSYEQY
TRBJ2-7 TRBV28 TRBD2 ASSPPAGVGEQY
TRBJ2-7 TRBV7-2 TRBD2 ASSLDPASGVVEY
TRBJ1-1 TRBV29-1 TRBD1 SAALGTENTEAF
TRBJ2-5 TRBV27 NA ASSLIRDIGETQY
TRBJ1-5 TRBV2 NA ASSEGEAYSNQPQH
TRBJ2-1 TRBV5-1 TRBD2 ASSPGGSYNEQF
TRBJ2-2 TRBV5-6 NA ASSLRAIANTGELF
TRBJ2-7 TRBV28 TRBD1 ASSFQRGRHEQY
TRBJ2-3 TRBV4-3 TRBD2 ASSQDMGLAGGIGTDTQY
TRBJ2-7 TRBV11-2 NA ASSPYYYEQY
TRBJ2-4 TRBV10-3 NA AISAPDEEGAIQY
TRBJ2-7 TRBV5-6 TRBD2 ASSLAAGGEQY
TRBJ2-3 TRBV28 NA ASSLKGWVADTQY
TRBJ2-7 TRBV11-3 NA ASSLAGVNEQY
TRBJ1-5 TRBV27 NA ASSVHGQPQH
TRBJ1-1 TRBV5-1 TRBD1 ASSEGQGSEAF
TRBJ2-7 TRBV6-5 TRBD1 ASSYSGQGYHEQY
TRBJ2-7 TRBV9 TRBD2 ASSGGGGAYEQY
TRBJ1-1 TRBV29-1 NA SATEAF
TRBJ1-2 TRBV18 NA ASSPYRGGIRNYGYT
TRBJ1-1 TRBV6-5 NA ASSYRGGDTEAF
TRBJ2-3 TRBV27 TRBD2 ASSLPKTSGLGDTQY
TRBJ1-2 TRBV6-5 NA ASSYGASEVGYT
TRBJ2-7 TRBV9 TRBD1 ASSGGTGGYEQY
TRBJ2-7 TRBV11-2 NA ASSFRGYEQY
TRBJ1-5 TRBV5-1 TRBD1 ASSSKGAAGQPQH
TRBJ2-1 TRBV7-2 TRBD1 ATGQGRYNEQF
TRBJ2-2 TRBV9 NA ASSVGGQNTGELF
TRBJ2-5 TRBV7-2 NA ASSRAGGWETQY
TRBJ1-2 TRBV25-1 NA ASSEYQLNYGYT
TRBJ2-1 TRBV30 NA AWSVLRGRIYNEQF
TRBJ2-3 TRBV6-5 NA ASSLTGRDTQY
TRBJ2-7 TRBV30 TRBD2 AWSARRGDHEQY
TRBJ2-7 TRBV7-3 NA ASSLSGGTAYEQY
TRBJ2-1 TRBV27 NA ASSFFGNEQF
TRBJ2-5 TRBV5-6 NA ASSIGIETQY
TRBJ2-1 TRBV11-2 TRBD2 ASSFSGNNEQF
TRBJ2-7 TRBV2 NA ASSQSGDGEQY
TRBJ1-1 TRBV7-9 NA ASSRGRGMNTEAF
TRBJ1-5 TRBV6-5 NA ASSYSAGKWPQH